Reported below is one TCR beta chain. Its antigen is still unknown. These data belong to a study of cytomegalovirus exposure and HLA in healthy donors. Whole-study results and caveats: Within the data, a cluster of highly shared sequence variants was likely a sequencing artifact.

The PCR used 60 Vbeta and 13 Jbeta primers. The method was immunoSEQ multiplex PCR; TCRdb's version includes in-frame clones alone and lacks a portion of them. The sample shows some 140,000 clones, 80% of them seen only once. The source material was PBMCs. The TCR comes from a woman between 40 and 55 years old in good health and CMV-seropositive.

CDR3 DNA: TGCAGCGTTTCCCGCGGGACAGGGGAGGGGGATGAGCAGTTCTTC. Protein product: CSVSRGTGEGDEQFF. The chain has TRBV29-1 and TRBJ2-1, with 10 bases fitting TRBD1. V lost 5 bases, J lost 8 bases, and 12 bases stayed unmatched. The CDR3 consists of 15 residues. Germline V lookup: CDR1 SQVTM, CDR2 ANQGSEA.